These T cell receptor beta chains were read from a single sample in a study of T cells in Graves' hyperthyroidism and ophthalmopathy. In TCRdb, the multiplex PCR reads were re-called with MiXCR into one record per CDR3 protein. The sample shows 90,000 to 120,000 distinct CDR3 sequences, around a sixth of them seen only once. Input material: blood. Every receptor here comes from a woman in her 50s with Graves' hyperthyroidism. Both conserved end residues are part of each CDR3. The D gene is left open where the match is weak. Some rows have no size entry. The others give once, few or many, or a class for an expanded clone.

TRBJ2-5	-	-	TRBV18	CASSFRTGSVETQYF	TGTGCCAGCTCATTCCGGACCGGGAGTGTCGAGACCCAGTACTTC
TRBJ2-5	-	many	TRBV15	CATSRDRGKETQYF	TGTGCCACCAGCAGAGATAGAGGGAAAGAGACCCAGTACTTC
TRBJ2-5	-	few	TRBV3-1	CASSQEDDVRVMETQYF	TGTGCCAGCAGCCAAGAGGACGATGTTAGGGTTATGGAGACCCAGTACTTC
TRBJ2-1	-	few	TRBV19	CASTLSGLTGEQFF	TGTGCCAGTACCCTATCCGGACTAACGGGTGAGCAGTTCTTC
TRBJ2-1	-	many	TRBV11-2	CASSGILAVYNEQFF	TGTGCCAGCAGCGGTATATTAGCGGTATACAATGAGCAGTTCTTC
TRBJ2-7	-	many	TRBV10-2	CASSESLIGSYEQYF	TGCGCCAGCAGTGAGTCGTTGATCGGCTCCTACGAGCAGTACTTC
TRBJ1-2	-	-	TRBV6-9	CASSIRTGFWGYTF	TGTGCCAGCAGTATTCGGACTGGCTTTTGGGGCTACACCTTC
TRBJ2-3	TRBD2	many	TRBV7-2	CASSLAPSGSSDTQYF	TGTGCCAGCAGCTTAGCGCCTAGCGGGTCTTCAGATACGCAGTATTTT
TRBJ2-4	TRBD1	many	TRBV28	CASSPLRTGENIQYF	TGTGCCAGCAGTCCACTGAGGACAGGGGAAAACATTCAGTACTTC
TRBJ2-3	-	many	TRBV6-2/TRBV6-3	CASSLQGRQGDTQYF	TGTGCCAGCAGTCTCCAGGGGCGCCAGGGAGATACGCAGTATTTT
TRBJ1-1	-	many	TRBV3-1	CASSIRDGNTEAFF	TGTGCCAGCAGCATAAGAGATGGGAACACTGAAGCTTTCTTT
TRBJ1-4	-	many	TRBV20-1	CSPGSVLTNEKLFF	TGCAGTCCAGGGAGCGTGTTAACTAATGAAAAACTGTTTTTT
TRBJ2-1	TRBD2	many	TRBV5-6	CASSLSPIAEKGRDEQFF	TGTGCCAGCAGCTTGTCTCCTATAGCGGAAAAGGGGAGGGATGAGCAGTTCTTC
TRBJ2-2	TRBD2	many	TRBV7-3	CASSLMGGYTGELFF	TGTGCCAGCAGCTTAATGGGGGGGTACACCGGGGAGCTGTTTTTT
TRBJ2-1	TRBD2	-	TRBV30	CALAGSYNEQFF	TGTGCCCTAGCGGGGTCCTACAATGAGCAGTTCTTC
TRBJ1-6	-	many	TRBV30	CAWSRYSLTSDSPLHF	TGTGCCTGGAGCCGGTATTCCCTAACCTCGGATTCACCCCTCCACTTT
TRBJ2-1	-	many	TRBV15	CATSREAAGHSYNEQFF	TGTGCCACCAGCAGAGAGGCAGCGGGCCACTCCTACAATGAGCAGTTCTTC
TRBJ2-1	TRBD2	many	TRBV11-2	CASSFGVSSGRYLYNEQFF	TGTGCCAGCAGCTTCGGCGTTAGTAGCGGGAGGTACCTCTACAATGAGCAGTTCTTC
TRBJ1-1	-	many	TRBV2	CASLLEGLAEAFF	TGTGCCAGTCTATTAGAGGGGTTGGCTGAAGCTTTCTTT
TRBJ2-5	-	many	TRBV20-1	CSARRQLETQYF	TGCAGTGCTAGAAGGCAATTAGAGACCCAGTACTTC
TRBJ2-1	TRBD2	many	TRBV28	CASSPGTSGRHEQFF	TGTGCCAGCAGCCCCGGGACTAGCGGGAGACATGAGCAGTTCTTC
TRBJ2-1	TRBD1	many	TRBV4-1	CASSQETGQGNWDEQFF	TGCGCCAGCAGCCAAGAGACGGGACAGGGGAATTGGGATGAGCAGTTCTTC
TRBJ2-7	-	many	TRBV12-3/TRBV12-4	CASSFGGYEQYF	TGTGCCAGCAGTTTTGGAGGCTACGAGCAGTACTTC